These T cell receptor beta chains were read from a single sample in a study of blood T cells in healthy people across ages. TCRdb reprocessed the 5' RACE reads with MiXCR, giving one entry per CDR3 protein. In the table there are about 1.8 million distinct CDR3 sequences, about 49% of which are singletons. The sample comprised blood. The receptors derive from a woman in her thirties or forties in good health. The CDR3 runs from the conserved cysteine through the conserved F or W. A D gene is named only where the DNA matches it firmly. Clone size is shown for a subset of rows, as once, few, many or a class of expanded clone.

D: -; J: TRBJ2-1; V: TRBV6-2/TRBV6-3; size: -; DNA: TGTGCCAGCAGCTATGTACGGGGGATCTCCTACAATGAGCAGTTCTTC; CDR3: CASSYVRGISYNEQFF
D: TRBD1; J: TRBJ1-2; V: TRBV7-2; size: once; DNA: TGTGCCAGCAGCCCATACCGACAGGGTGGCTACACCTTC; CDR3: CASSPYRQGGYTF
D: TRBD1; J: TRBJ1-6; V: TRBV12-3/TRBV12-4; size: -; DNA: TGTGCCAGCAGGACAGGGGGCAACAATTCACCCCTCCACTTT; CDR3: CASRTGGNNSPLHF
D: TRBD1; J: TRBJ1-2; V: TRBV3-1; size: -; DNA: TGTGCCAGCAACACCTTGGACAGGGGAAACTATGGCTACACCTTC; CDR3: CASNTLDRGNYGYTF
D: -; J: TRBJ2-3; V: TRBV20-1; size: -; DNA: TGCAGTGGGGGGGGCCTCACAGATACGCAGTATTTT; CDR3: CSGGGLTDTQYF
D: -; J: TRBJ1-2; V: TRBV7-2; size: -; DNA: TGTGCCAGCAGCCCGACCCCCGGAAGGGGCCTAAACTATGGCTACACCTTC; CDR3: CASSPTPGRGLNYGYTF
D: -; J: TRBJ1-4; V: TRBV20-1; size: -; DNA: TGCAGTGCTAGAGATGTAGCACCGAATGAAAAACTGTTTTTT; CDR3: CSARDVAPNEKLFF
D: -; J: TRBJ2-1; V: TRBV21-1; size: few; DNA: TGTGCCAGGTTTCTAGCATCCAATGAGCAGTTCTTC; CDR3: CARFLASNEQFF
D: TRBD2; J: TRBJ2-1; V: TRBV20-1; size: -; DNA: TGCAGTGCTCCAGCGGGGGCCCCGGACGATGAGCAGTTCTTC; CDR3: CSAPAGAPDDEQFF
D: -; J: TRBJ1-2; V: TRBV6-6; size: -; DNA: TGTGCCAGCAGTTACTCGAGGGCAGTTGCCGGCTACACCTTC; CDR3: CASSYSRAVAGYTF
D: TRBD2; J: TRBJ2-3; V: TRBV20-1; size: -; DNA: TGCAGTGCCAGACTTAGCGGGGGACGCACAGATACGCAGTATTTT; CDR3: CSARLSGGRTDTQYF
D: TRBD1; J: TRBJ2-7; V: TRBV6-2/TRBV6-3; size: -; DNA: TGTGCCAGCAGTTACGACCGGACAGGGCACGAGCAGTACTTC; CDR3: CASSYDRTGHEQYF
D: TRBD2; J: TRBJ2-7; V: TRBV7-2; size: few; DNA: TGTGCCAGCAGCTTAGCGCCTAGCGGGGGGGTTAGTTCCTACGAGCAGTACTTC; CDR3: CASSLAPSGGVSSYEQYF
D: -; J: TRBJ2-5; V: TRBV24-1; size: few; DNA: TGTGCCACCGAAGGTGCGGAAGAGACCCAGTACTTC; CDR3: CATEGAEETQYF
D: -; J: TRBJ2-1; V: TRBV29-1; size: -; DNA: TGCAGCGGGGGAGCTATTCTTCAAGAGACCCAGTTCTTC; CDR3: CSGGAILQETQFF
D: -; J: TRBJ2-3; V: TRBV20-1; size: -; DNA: TGCAGTGCTGATTCTACCACGTACAGTGCTGGCACAGATACGCAGTATTTT; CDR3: CSADSTTYSAGTDTQYF
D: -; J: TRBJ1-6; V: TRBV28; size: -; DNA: TGTGCCAGCAGTTTAGGGTGGCAGAAAATCTATAATTCACCCCTCCACTTT; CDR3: CASSLGWQKIYNSPLHF
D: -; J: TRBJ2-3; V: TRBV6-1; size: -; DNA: TGTGCCAGCACCCTCCACCGAGGAGATACGCAGTATTTT; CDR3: CASTLHRGDTQYF
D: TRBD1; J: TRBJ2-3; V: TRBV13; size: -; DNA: TGTGCCAGCAGCTTCTCCGGGACAGGGGTGCGTAATACGCAGTATTTT; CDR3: CASSFSGTGVRNTQYF
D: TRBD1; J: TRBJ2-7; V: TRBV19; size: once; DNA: TGTGCCAGTGCCGTCCTGGGACAGAGCTCCTACGAGCAGTACTTC; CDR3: CASAVLGQSSYEQYF
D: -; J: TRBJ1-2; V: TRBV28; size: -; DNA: TGTGCCAGCAGTGAGGACAGACGGGAGGGTGGCTACACCTTC; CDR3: CASSEDRREGGYTF
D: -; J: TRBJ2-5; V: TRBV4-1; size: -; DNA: TGCGCCAGCAGCCAAGAAGGGGGGGACAGTCAAGAGACCCAGTACTTC; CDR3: CASSQEGGDSQETQYF
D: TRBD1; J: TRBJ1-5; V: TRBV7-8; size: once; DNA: TGTGCCAGCAGCTCCCGGACAGGAGGCCTCAATCAGCCCCAGCATTTT; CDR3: CASSSRTGGLNQPQHF
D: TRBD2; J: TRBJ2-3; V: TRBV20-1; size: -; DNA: TGCAGTGCGCGGGGGGACTGGTTACGAGATACGCAGTATTTT; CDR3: CSARGDWLRDTQYF
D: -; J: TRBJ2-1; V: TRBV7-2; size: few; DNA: TGTGCCAGCACCTCAGGGGGGACTAGCTACAATGAGCAGTTCTTC; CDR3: CASTSGGTSYNEQFF
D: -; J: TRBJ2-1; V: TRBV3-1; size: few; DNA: TGTGCCAGCAGCCCCTGGGGGGCGGGGATAAATGAGCAGTTCTTC; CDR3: CASSPWGAGINEQFF
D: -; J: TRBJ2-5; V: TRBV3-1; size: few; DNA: TGTGCCAGCAGCCCCAAAGTCTATAGCGAGACCCAGTACTTC; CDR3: CASSPKVYSETQYF
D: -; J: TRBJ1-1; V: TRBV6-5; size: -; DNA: TGTGCCAGCAGTCTAAACGGGGGGGCGAACACTGAAGCTTTCTTT; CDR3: CASSLNGGANTEAFF
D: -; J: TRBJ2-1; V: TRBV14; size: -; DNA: TGTGCCAGCAGCCAAGATGGACGGGAGTACCAAGAGACCCAGTTCTTC; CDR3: CASSQDGREYQETQFF
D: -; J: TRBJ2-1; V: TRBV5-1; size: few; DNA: TGCGCCAGCAGCTTGGGGGCAGAAAAGGAGCAGTTCTTC; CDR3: CASSLGAEKEQFF
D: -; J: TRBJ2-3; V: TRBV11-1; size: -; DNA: TGTGCCAGCAGCCGTCCAGGGGGGGGTACCACAGATACGCAGTATTTT; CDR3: CASSRPGGGTTDTQYF
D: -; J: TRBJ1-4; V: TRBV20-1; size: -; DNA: TGCAGTGCTAGGCATACTGAAAAACTGTTTTTT; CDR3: CSARHTEKLFF
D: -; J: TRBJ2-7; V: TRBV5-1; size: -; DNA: TGCGCCAGCAGCTTGGATGGTTCTGGGATCCTACCCTACGAGCAGTACTTC; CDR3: CASSLDGSGILPYEQYF
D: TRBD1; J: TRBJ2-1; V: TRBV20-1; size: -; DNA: TGCAGTGAAACGGGACAGGGATCCAATGAGCAGTTCTTC; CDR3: CSETGQGSNEQFF
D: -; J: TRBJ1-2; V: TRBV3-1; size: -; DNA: TGTGCCAGCGGCCAAGAACCATTTCCGACGGCCGAAAACTATGGCTACACCTTC; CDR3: CASGQEPFPTAENYGYTF
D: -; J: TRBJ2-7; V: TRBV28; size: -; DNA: TGTGCCAGCATAGAAGGGGAAGAGCAGTACTTC; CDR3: CASIEGEEQYF
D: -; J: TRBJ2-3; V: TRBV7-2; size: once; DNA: TGTGCCAGCAGCGTATTATTTGATACGCAGTATTTT; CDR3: CASSVLFDTQYF
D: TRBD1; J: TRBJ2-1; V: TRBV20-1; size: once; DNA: TGCAGTGCAAAGCCGGGACAGGGAAGCTCCTACAATGAGCAGTTCTTC; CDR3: CSAKPGQGSSYNEQFF
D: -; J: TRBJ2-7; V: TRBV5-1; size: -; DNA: TGCGCCAGCAGCTTGGCCGCAGGGTGGGATGAGCAGTACTTC; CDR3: CASSLAAGWDEQYF
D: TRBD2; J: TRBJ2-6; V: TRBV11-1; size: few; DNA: TGTGCCAGCAGCGGACATTGGGGGGGTTCCACCTCTGGAGGGGCCAACGTCCTGACTTTC; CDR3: CASSGHWGGSTSGGANVLTF
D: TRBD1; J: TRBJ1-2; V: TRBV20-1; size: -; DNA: TGCAAGGGACAGGGATCAGGGGGCTACACCTTC; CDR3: CKGQGSGGYTF
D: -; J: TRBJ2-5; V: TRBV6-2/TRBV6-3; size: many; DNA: TGTGCCATCCGCGGCGGCGACAGGTACCAAGAGACCCAGTACTTC; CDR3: CAIRGGDRYQETQYF
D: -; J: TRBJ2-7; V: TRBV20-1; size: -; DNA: TGCAGTGCTAGAGAGGGGGTAGGGGCCTACGAGCAGTACTTC; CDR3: CSAREGVGAYEQYF
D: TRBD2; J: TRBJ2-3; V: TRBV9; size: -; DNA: TGTGCCAGCACCGAAGGTAGCGGGCGCACAGATACGCAGTATTTT; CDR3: CASTEGSGRTDTQYF
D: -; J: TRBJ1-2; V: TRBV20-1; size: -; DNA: TGCAGTGCTAGCGGCAGGGAGGTGGGCTATGGCTACACCTTC; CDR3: CSASGREVGYGYTF